The present entry profiles one T cell receptor (beta chain) with its context. Its antigen is undetermined. These data belong to a study of cytomegalovirus exposure and HLA in healthy donors. Broader study findings: HLA allele associations emerged for 15,000 to 20,000 TCR beta sequences in a later analysis, at 0.05 false discovery rate. When analyzed later, a missense DCLRE1C variant was found to be linked to TCR beta V- and J-gene trimming. Cytomegalovirus-associated TCR beta chains were listed, numbering more than 150. 87-base-pair reads could not separate some V segments, including TRBV6-2 and TRBV6-3.

This CDR3 is built from 15 residues. J lost 2 bases, V lost 5 bases, and 5 bases had no gene match. The germline CDR1 and CDR2 sequences are SGHTA and FQGNSA. This PCR relied on a set of 60 Vbeta primers and 13 Jbeta primers. Profiled with immunoSEQ multiplex PCR; TCRdb holds only in-frame clones, not every one. This sample yields over 85,000 clones, of which approximately 80% are seen a single time; less than 10% belongs to the top ten. This sequence joins TRBV7-2 and TRBJ1-3; TRBD1 matches at 8 bases. The sample was PBMCs. The receptor was isolated from a female donor in good health and CMV-seronegative. The CDR3 region is CASSKDRVTGNTIYF. The CDR3 region has the DNA TGTGCCAGCAGCAAGGACAGGGTGACTGGAAACACCATATATTTT.